The 30 T cell receptor beta chains listed next were all sequenced from one sample in a study of blood T cell repertoires in COVID-19. This table comes from immunoSEQ multiplex PCR, and its TCRdb copy is limited to in-frame clones, with some not included. Seen here are over 150,000 clones, roughly 94% observed once, and the top ten hold about 0.76%. Source material: peripheral blood. The receptors originated from a man in his thirties or forties with COVID-19, enrolled during active disease.

V usage is TRBV18 and J usage is TRBJ2-1; D possibly corresponds to TRBD1 (6 bases). The CDR3 covers 16 residues. Trimming removed 2 bases at V and 5 bases at J, with 16 bases between. The germline gives CDR1 KGHSH, CDR2 LQKENI. The DNA for the CDR3 is TGTGCCAGCTCACCATTTTCGAGGGGGTTCGACAATGAGCAGTTCTTC. It translates to CASSPFSRGFDNEQFF.

This clone was counted a single time. This rearrangement joins TRBV10-3 to TRBJ1-4; possible D gene TRBD1, 5 bases. Per the germline V gene, CDR1 is ENHRY and CDR2 is SYGVKD. V lost 6 bases, J lost 0 bases, and 8 bases lay in between. CDR3 length: 14 residues. The CDR3, as DNA: TGTGCCATCAGGCAGGGTGCAACTAATGAAAAACTGTTTTTT. This translates into CAIRQGATNEKLFF.

The V call is TRBV4-1, the J call TRBJ1-1, with no clear D. Germline loops: CDR1 MGHRA, CDR2 YSYEKL. Trimming shortened V by 0 bases and J by 0 bases, and 11 bases separated the two germline ends. The CDR3 is 16 amino acids. The CDR3 DNA sequence: TGCGCCAGCAGCCAAGATTCAAGCGGACTGAACACTGAAGCTTTCTTT. Translation gives CASSQDSSGLNTEAFF.

The chain carries TRBV25-1 and TRBJ1-1; tentatively, D is TRBD1 (6 bases). CDR1 is MGHDK, CDR2 SYGVNS, per germline. With 7 bases removed from V and 4 bases from J, the gap between germline ends came to 16 bases. The CDR3 is made up of 14 amino acids. The DNA for the CDR3 is TGTGCCAGCACCTTAGAACAGGGATCCACTGAAGCTTTCTTT. Translating gives CASTLEQGSTEAFF.

Here the CDR3 reads CASSEDQRGAREKLFF. Written as DNA, the CDR3 is TGTGCCAGCAGTGAAGATCAACGGGGGGCTCGGGAAAAACTGTTTTTT. The chain has TRBV6-1 and TRBJ1-4; D perhaps matches TRBD1 (6 bases). The V end was cut by 1 base, the J end by 8 bases, with 17 bases between. The CDR3 sequence is 16 residues long. Germline V CDR1 and CDR2: MNHNS, SASEGT.

This chain links TRBV5-1 with TRBJ1-3; D gene ambiguous. Looked up from germline, CDR1 is SGHRS and CDR2 is YFSETQ. V was pared by 0 bases and J by 0 bases, with 16 bases between. The CDR3 consists of 18 residues. The CDR3 DNA sequence: TGCGCCAGCAGCTTGGATCGCGGGAAGACGGACTCTGGAAACACCATATATTTT. It yields the protein CASSLDRGKTDSGNTIYF.

The chain recombines TRBV29-1 with TRBJ2-7; 11 bases map to TRBD2. The CDR3 has 13 amino acids. CDR1 is SQVTM and CDR2 is ANQGSEA in the germline V gene. The V and J ends lost 0 bases and 10 bases, in that order; junction bases with no gene match: 5. The CDR3 region has the DNA TGCAGCGTTGAAGATCAGACTAGCGGGGTTCAGTACTTC. Encoded protein: CSVEDQTSGVQYF.

This chain links TRBV10-3 with TRBJ1-1; possible D gene TRBD1, 5 bases. The germline gives CDR1 ENHRY, CDR2 SYGVKD. V was clipped by 1 base and J by 4 bases, with 16 bases between them. This CDR3 comprises 16 residues. The CDR3 DNA is TGTGCCATCAGTGAGTACCTCGGGGGAGGCGGCACTGAAGCTTTCTTT. It specifies CAISEYLGGGGTEAFF.

The chain employs TRBV7-3 and TRBJ1-1, with 7 bases that match TRBD1. With V trimmed by 4 bases and J by 5 bases, 10 bases remained unmatched. CDR3 length: 15 amino acids. CDR1 is SGHTA and CDR2 is FQGTGA in the germline V gene. In DNA, the CDR3 is TGTGCCAGCAGCTCCCTCGGGACAGTCGGGACTGAAGCTTTCTTT. Translated, it gives CASSSLGTVGTEAFF.

This chain uses TRBV27 with TRBJ1-4; D not certain. Germline lookup yields CDR1 MNHEY and CDR2 SMNVEV (reference sequence). The CDR3 loop spans 16 amino acids. The V end was cut by 4 bases, the J end by 10 bases, with 22 bases between. CDR3 sequence (DNA): TGTGCCAGCAGTTCATATAGAGGCCCTGGAATGGGAAAACTGTTTTTT. This codes for CASSSYRGPGMGKLFF.

The gene calls are TRBV18 and TRBJ1-1, with D unresolved. Trimming removed 1 base from V and 2 bases from J, with 14 bases in between. Germline-derived CDR1 and CDR2 are KGHSH and LQKENI. The CDR3 is made up of 16 amino acids. The DNA for the CDR3 is TGTGCCAGCTCACCACTGGAGGGAGAAATAAACACTGAAGCTTTCTTT. Its translation: CASSPLEGEINTEAFF. Full variable domain (rest looked up from reference TRBV18 and TRBJ1-1): NAGVMQNPRHLVRRRGQEARLRCSPMKGHSHVYWYRQLPEEGLKFMVYLQKENIIDESGMPKERFSAEFPKEGPSILRIQQVVRGDSAAYFCASSPLEGEINTEAFFGQGTRLTVV.

The count of this clone is one. The chain carries TRBV29-1 and TRBJ2-7, with TRBD1 matching 7 bases. The CDR3 runs 12 residues. CDR1 and CDR2 (germline): SQVTM, ANQGSEA. After removal of 5 bases from V and 1 base from J, the junction contained 2 bases not matched to a gene. CDR3 loop: CSVRTGSYEQYF. Written as DNA, the CDR3 is TGCAGCGTTCGGACAGGATCCTACGAGCAGTACTTC.

The chain is built from TRBV27 and TRBJ1-6; D is possibly TRBD1 (5 bases). The ends were cut back, 5 bases at V and 7 bases at J, with 9 bases in the middle. Germline CDR1 is MNHEY and CDR2 is SMNVEV (reference sequence). The CDR3 loop spans 13 amino acids. The CDR3 sequence is CASSLRQNSPLHF. The CDR3 DNA sequence: TGTGCCAGCAGTCTCCGACAGAATTCACCCCTCCACTTT.

The genes are TRBV11-2 and TRBJ2-2, with TRBD1 identical over 8 bases. The germline V gene has CDR1 SGHAT and CDR2 FQNNGV. The CDR3 covers 18 residues. The V and J ends lost 5 bases and 0 bases, in that order; junction bases with no gene match: 11. CDR3 coding DNA: TGTGCCAGCAGCCCCTCCCCCTTACAGGGGGCGAACACCGGGGAGCTGTTTTTT. Amino acids: CASSPSPLQGANTGELFF.

This chain links TRBV5-4 with TRBJ2-2, with TRBD1 matching 7 bases. The CDR3 spans 16 residues. With V trimmed by 6 bases and J by 1 base, 9 bases remained unmatched. The germline CDR1 and CDR2 sequences are SGHNT and YYREEE (reference sequence). CDR3 coding DNA: TGTGCCAGCACCGCGGATTGGACAGGGAACACCGGGGAGCTGTTTTTT. Translation gives CASTADWTGNTGELFF.

The chain combines TRBV11-2 with TRBJ1-2, with 7 nucleotides matching TRBD1. CDR1 SGHAT and CDR2 FQNNGV come from the germline V gene. The CDR3 spans 15 residues. Losses at the gene ends were 5 bases for V and 2 bases for J; bases not matched to a gene: 8. The CDR3 spells CASSPWDSTNYGYTF. The DNA of the CDR3 is TGTGCCAGCAGCCCATGGGACAGCACAAACTATGGCTACACCTTC.

The chain recombines TRBV10-3 with TRBJ1-1; D remains ambiguous. The germline CDR1 and CDR2 sequences are ENHRY and SYGVKD. The V end lost 7 bases, the J end lost 0 bases, and 9 bases lay between the germline ends. The CDR3 is made up of 13 amino acids. The DNA of the CDR3 is TGTGCCATCATGACTAGTTTGAACACTGAAGCTTTCTTT. Amino acid sequence: CAIMTSLNTEAFF.

This clone was seen only once. The chain has TRBV5-6 and TRBJ1-4; no firm D call. CDR1 is SGHDT and CDR2 is YYEEEE in the germline V gene. With 6 bases removed from V and 0 bases from J, the gap between germline ends came to 9 bases. This CDR3 is 14 amino acids long. For the CDR3, the DNA is TGTGCCAGCAATGGCGGTGCAACTAATGAAAAACTGTTTTTT. This translates into CASNGGATNEKLFF.

V and J are TRBV6-5 and TRBJ2-5; D possibly corresponds to TRBD2 (5 bases). V lost 6 bases and J 3 bases, leaving 14 bases between the germline ends. CDR1 MNHEY and CDR2 SVGAGI come from the germline V gene. The CDR3 runs to 14 residues. The DNA of the CDR3 is TGTGCCAGCAGGACCCCACGGGGAGAAGAGACCCAGTACTTC. Its translation: CASRTPRGEETQYF.

This clone was seen just once. The J gene is TRBJ1-6, the V gene TRBV7-7; the D is unclear. Germline V gene lookup returns CDR1 SSHAT and CDR2 FNYEAQ (reference sequence). Trimming shortened V by 5 bases and J by 7 bases, and 9 bases separated the two germline ends. The CDR3 loop spans 13 amino acids. The chain's CDR3 is CASSVDVNSPLHF. CDR3 in DNA: TGTGCCAGCAGCGTAGATGTAAATTCACCCCTCCACTTT.

The chain recombines TRBV7-2 with TRBJ1-2, with 8 bases that match TRBD1. CDR1 SGHTA and CDR2 FQGNSA come from the germline V gene. The CDR3 is 14 residues long. Losses at the gene ends were 4 bases for V and 3 bases for J; bases not matched to a gene: 4. CDR3: CASSSSGGYYGYTF. The DNA of the CDR3 is TGTGCCAGCAGCTCGTCAGGGGGCTACTATGGCTACACCTTC.

The chain employs TRBV19 and TRBJ2-2; maybe TRBD2 (7 bases). CDR3 length equals 16 residues. Looked up from germline, CDR1 is LNHDA and CDR2 is SQIVND (reference sequence). Trimming took 3 bases from V and 4 from J, leaving 15 bases between them. The DNA for the CDR3 is TGTGCCAGTAGTATTGGGCGGGGGCTCTTCACCGGGGAGCTGTTTTTT. Encoded protein: CASSIGRGLFTGELFF.

V gene TRBV15 combines with J gene TRBJ2-1; 8 nucleotides agree with TRBD2. The CDR3 has 16 residues. Germline values: CDR1 LNHNV, CDR2 YYDKDF (reference sequence). The ends lost 1 base at V and 2 bases at J; junction bases unmatched: 4. The CDR3 sequence is CATSRVGSGAYNEQFF. CDR3 in DNA: TGTGCCACCAGCAGAGTGGGTAGCGGGGCCTACAATGAGCAGTTCTTC.

J is TRBJ1-3 and V is TRBV12-5, with a possible D match to TRBD1 (5 bases). V was cut by 1 base and J by 0 bases, with 19 bases left in between. Germline-derived CDR1 and CDR2 are LGHNT and FRNRAP. This CDR3 is built from 19 residues. The CDR3 here is CASGLASGGRLGSGNTIYF. The DNA for the CDR3 is TGTGCTAGTGGTTTGGCCTCCGGGGGGAGGCTTGGCTCTGGAAACACCATATATTTT.

The V and J genes are TRBV5-5 and TRBJ1-5; tentative D call: TRBD1 (5 bases). Trimming took 6 bases from V and 9 from J, leaving 16 bases between them. Germline V lookup: CDR1 SGHKS, CDR2 YYEKEE (reference sequence). This CDR3 contains 13 residues. This CDR3 is CASILIKGRPQHF. CDR3 in DNA: TGTGCCAGCATTCTGATAAAGGGGCGGCCCCAGCATTTT.

The chain couples TRBV5-1 to TRBJ2-3; weak D call: TRBD2 (6 bases). This CDR3 spans 14 amino acids. The V end lost 0 bases, the J end lost 3 bases, and 8 bases lay between the germline ends. CDR1 is SGHRS, CDR2 YFSETQ, per germline. As DNA, the CDR3 is TGCGCCAGCAGCTTGGCGGGGGTAACAGATACGCAGTATTTT. Residues: CASSLAGVTDTQYF.

The chain links TRBV29-1 to TRBJ1-3; D remains ambiguous. Trimming took 3 bases from V and 2 from J, leaving 8 bases between them. The CDR3 extends over 13 amino acids. Germline CDR1 is SQVTM and CDR2 is ANQGSEA. The DNA of the CDR3 is TGCAGCGTTGAGCTAGAAACTGGAAACACCATATATTTT. Translation: CSVELETGNTIYF.

The CDR3 reads CASSLSRETAGELFF. As DNA, the CDR3 is TGTGCCAGCAGCTTATCTCGGGAAACGGCCGGGGAGCTGTTTTTT. V is TRBV7-3 and J is TRBJ2-2; D perhaps matches TRBD2 (5 bases). The CDR3 has 15 amino acids. The germline gives CDR1 SGHTA, CDR2 FQGTGA. Trimming removed 2 bases at V and 6 bases at J, with 13 bases between.

The chain couples TRBV7-3 to TRBJ2-1; TRBD1 matches at 7 bases. The CDR3 length is 15 residues. Germline CDR1 and CDR2: SGHTA and FQGTGA. J lost 2 bases, V lost 5 bases, and 6 bases had no gene match. The CDR3 spells CASSLHRGPYNEQFF. The CDR3 DNA reads TGTGCCAGCAGCCTACACAGGGGTCCCTACAATGAGCAGTTCTTC. The full variable domain, completed using reference TRBV7-3 and TRBJ2-1, is GAGVSQTPSNKVTEKGKYVELRCDPISGHTALYWYRQSLGQGPEFLIYFQGTGAADDSGLPNDRFFAVRPEGSVSTLKIQRTERGDSAVYLCASSLHRGPYNEQFFGPGTRLTVL.

This chain joins TRBV25-1 and TRBJ2-7; 7 bases agree with TRBD2. V was clipped by 4 bases and J by 2 bases; unmatched bases: 11. Germline CDR1 and CDR2: MGHDK and SYGVNS. This CDR3 is built from 16 residues. CDR3 residues: CASSGGRGGAAYEQYF. CDR3 nucleotides: TGTGCCAGCAGTGGAGGGAGGGGTGGAGCGGCCTACGAGCAGTACTTC.